One sample yielded the 25 T cell receptor beta chains listed below, sequenced in a study of cytomegalovirus exposure and HLA in healthy donors. Method: immunoSEQ multiplex PCR; TCRdb's copy keeps in-frame clones and lacks some. Of more than 250,000 clones in the sample, roughly 89% were seen once. The sample consisted of PBMCs. The receptors originated from a woman younger than 35 in good health and CMV-seronegative.

The rearrangement links TRBV27 to TRBJ2-5; D may be TRBD1 (5 bases). The CDR3 has 13 residues. Trimming took 6 bases from V and 0 from J, leaving 8 bases between them. Germline CDR1 MNHEY, CDR2 SMNVEV (reference sequence). The CDR3 spells CASRSGYQETQYF. CDR3 bases: TGTGCCAGCAGATCAGGGTACCAAGAGACCCAGTACTTC.

The J gene is TRBJ2-7, the V gene TRBV9; TRBD2 agrees at 8 bases. CDR1 and CDR2 from the germline V gene are SGDLS and YYNGEE. Unmatched junction bases numbered 10, after V lost 3 bases and J lost 5 bases. The CDR3 loop spans 15 amino acids. The CDR3 DNA is TGTGCCAGCAGCGGGGTTAGTAGCGGGACCGACGAGCAGTACTTC. It translates to CASSGVSSGTDEQYF.

The chain employs TRBV15 and TRBJ2-7; 9 bases align to TRBD1. The CDR3 sequence is 15 residues long. Trimming at V came to 1 base and at J to 6 bases, leaving 7 bases not matched to a gene. CDR1 is LNHNV, CDR2 YYDKDF, per germline (reference sequence). The CDR3 loop reads CATSRAGQGSSEQYF. CDR3 DNA: TGTGCCACCAGCAGAGCCGGACAGGGGTCCAGCGAGCAGTACTTC.

The rearrangement links TRBV15 to TRBJ2-5; 7 nucleotides match TRBD1. CDR1 is LNHNV and CDR2 is YYDKDF in the germline V gene (reference sequence). Losses at the gene ends were 8 bases for V and 2 bases for J; bases not matched to a gene: 5. CDR3 length equals 13 residues. DNA of the CDR3: TGTGCCACCGTACAGACAGGGCAAGAGACCCAGTACTTC. This sequence encodes CATVQTGQETQYF.

The V call is TRBV18, the J call TRBJ2-3; the D is unclear. Germline CDR1 reads KGHSH; CDR2 reads LQKENI. V dropped 4 bases and J dropped 3 bases, with 8 bases sitting between them. The CDR3 has 13 amino acids. The CDR3 nucleotides are TGTGCCAGCTCACGCGCCAAGACAGATACGCAGTATTTT. As protein: CASSRAKTDTQYF.

The gene calls are TRBV7-3 and TRBJ2-1; 8 positions agree with TRBD1. The CDR3 covers 15 residues. CDR1 is SGHTA, CDR2 FQGTGA, per germline. The V and J ends lost 5 bases and 0 bases, in that order; junction bases with no gene match: 3. CDR3 bases: TGTGCCAGCAGCCTCGGACAGGGCTCCTACAATGAGCAGTTCTTC. Protein: CASSLGQGSYNEQFF.

The chain joins TRBV5-1 to TRBJ2-1, with 9 positions matching TRBD2. CDR1 SGHRS and CDR2 YFSETQ come from the germline V gene. The CDR3 loop spans 15 amino acids. V trimming: 0 bases; J trimming: 6 bases; junction bases outside the gene matches: 4. CDR3: CASSLGAGGPNEQFF. The DNA of the CDR3 is TGCGCCAGCAGCTTGGGTGCGGGAGGGCCCAATGAGCAGTTCTTC.

The chain employs TRBV5-4 and TRBJ2-1; 7 bases agree with TRBD2. The CDR3 covers 16 residues. Trimming at V came to 4 bases and at J to 0 bases, leaving 7 bases not matched to a gene. Germline CDR1 is SGHNT and CDR2 is YYREEE (reference sequence). CDR3 protein: CASSTAGPSSYNEQFF. The CDR3 DNA follows: TGTGCCAGCAGCACAGCGGGACCGAGCTCCTACAATGAGCAGTTCTTC.

The V and J genes are TRBV27 and TRBJ2-1, with 14 bases aligning to TRBD2. CDR1 and CDR2 from the germline V gene are MNHEY and SMNVEV (reference sequence). V lost 5 bases and J lost 7; bases outside the gene matches: 7. This CDR3 is built from 16 residues. Here the CDR3 DNA reads TGTGCCAGCAGTGGAGGGGGACTAGCGGGAGTGAATGAGCAGTTCTTC. This sequence encodes CASSGGGLAGVNEQFF.

This chain links TRBV10-3 with TRBJ2-5; D remains unclear. From germline, CDR1 is ENHRY and CDR2 SYGVKD. The CDR3 is 12 amino acids. With 10 bases removed from V and 0 bases from J, the gap between germline ends came to 9 bases. CDR3 nucleotides: TGTGCCACACGACTCAACCAAGAGACCCAGTACTTC. Its translation: CATRLNQETQYF.

The rearrangement links TRBV10-3 to TRBJ2-5, with 8 bases that match TRBD1. V lost 9 bases, J lost 4 bases, and 7 bases stayed unmatched. Germline V gene sequence: CDR1 ENHRY, CDR2 SYGVKD. CDR3 length: 13 residues. The CDR3 coding sequence is TGTGCCATTACAGGGGGGAGCGGAGAGACCCAGTACTTC. Translated, it gives CAITGGSGETQYF.

V gene TRBV9 combines with J gene TRBJ1-2, with a possible D match to TRBD1 (5 bases). Trimming cost V 2 bases and J 8 bases, with 13 bases left between them. Germline CDR1 is SGDLS and CDR2 is YYNGEE. The CDR3 consists of 13 residues. CDR3 residues: CASSVFGQQGYTF. Here the CDR3 DNA reads TGTGCCAGCAGCGTCTTTGGACAACAAGGCTACACCTTC.

The rearrangement links TRBV5-4 to TRBJ2-7, with D possibly being TRBD1 (6 bases). The V gene lost 4 bases and the J gene lost 0 bases, with 14 bases spanning the gap. The CDR3 runs 15 residues. Germline V lookup: CDR1 SGHNT, CDR2 YYREEE (reference sequence). As DNA, the CDR3 is TGTGCCAGCAGCCCCCAGGGGTTTGGCTCCTACGAGCAGTACTTC. This gives the protein CASSPQGFGSYEQYF. Full variable domain (outside the CDR3, taken from reference TRBV5-4 and TRBJ2-7): ETGVTQSPTHLIKTRGQQVTLRCSSQSGHNTVSWYQQALGQGPQFIFQYYREEENGRGNFPPRFSGLQFPNYSSELNVNALELDDSALYLCASSPQGFGSYEQYFGPGTRLTVT.

The V gene is TRBV19, the J gene TRBJ2-5; D unclear. The CDR3 is made up of 13 amino acids. Trimming left V 0 bases short and J 7 bases short, with 9 bases between. The germline CDR1 and CDR2 sequences are LNHDA and SQIVND (reference sequence). Here the CDR3 reads CASSIDPRGTQYF. Here the CDR3 DNA reads TGTGCCAGTAGTATAGATCCCCGAGGGACCCAGTACTTC.

This clone was seen once. The chain carries TRBV18 and TRBJ2-1; D is unclear. The V end was cut by 0 bases, the J end by 0 bases, with 6 bases between. Per the germline V gene, CDR1 is KGHSH and CDR2 is LQKENI. This CDR3 has 15 residues. In DNA, the CDR3 is TGTGCCAGCTCACCACCGTTGAGCTCCTACAATGAGCAGTTCTTC. Encoded protein: CASSPPLSSYNEQFF.

The chain uses TRBV7-9 and TRBJ2-7, with 7 bases matching TRBD2. The CDR3 sequence is 14 residues long. Germline CDR1 reads SEHNR; CDR2 reads FQNEAQ (reference sequence). The ends lost 7 bases at V and 2 bases at J; junction bases unmatched: 8. The CDR3 sequence is CASTFASGPYEQYF. CDR3 bases: TGTGCCAGCACCTTTGCTAGCGGACCCTACGAGCAGTACTTC. The full variable domain, its missing parts supplied by reference TRBV7-9 and TRBJ2-7, is DTGVSQNPRHKITKRGQNVTFRCDPISEHNRLYWYRQTLGQGPEFLTYFQNEAQLEKSRLLSDRFSAERPKGSFSTLEIQRTEQGDSAMYLCASTFASGPYEQYFGPGTRLTVT.

The chain is built from TRBV28 and TRBJ1-1, with unresolved D. Trimming stripped 5 bases from V and 10 bases from J, with 17 bases between. The CDR3 extends over 13 amino acids. The germline gives CDR1 MDHEN, CDR2 SYDVKM. As DNA, the CDR3 is TGTGCCAGCAGTCCCCACACCCGGGATAGAGCTTTCTTT. This codes for CASSPHTRDRAFF.

This clone came up once. This chain joins TRBV25-1 and TRBJ2-1; 8 bases are shared with TRBD2. In germline, CDR1 is MGHDK, CDR2 SYGVNS. The CDR3 spans 14 residues. V shed 3 bases, J shed 8 bases, and the junction held 6 bases outside the gene matches. The CDR3 here is CASSDYRREDEQFF. The CDR3 DNA reads as TGTGCCAGCAGTGATTACCGGCGGGAGGATGAGCAGTTCTTC.

In its sample, this clone was seen once. This chain joins TRBV5-6 and TRBJ2-1; D gene ambiguous. This CDR3 has 16 amino acids. CDR1 and CDR2 from the germline V gene are SGHDT and YYEEEE. Trimming removed 7 bases from V and 4 bases from J, with 21 bases in between. Written as DNA, the CDR3 is TGTGCCAGCCACTCCGAGGTTGGCAGCTCATACAATGAGCAGTTCTTC. Translation: CASHSEVGSSYNEQFF.

V is TRBV5-1 and J is TRBJ2-5, with 9 bases identical to TRBD1. CDR1 SGHRS and CDR2 YFSETQ come from the germline V gene. V shed 4 bases and J 5 bases; nucleotides not matched to a gene: 9. The CDR3 consists of 15 residues. The CDR3 nucleotides read TGCGCCAGCAGCAATACAGGGGGCTTAATGGAGACCCAGTACTTC. Translated: CASSNTGGLMETQYF. Filled out from reference TRBV5-1 and TRBJ2-5, the complete variable domain reads KAGVTQTPRYLIKTRGQQVTLSCSPISGHRSVSWYQQTPGQGLQFLFEYFSETQRNKGNFPGRFSGRQFSNSRSEMNVSTLELGDSALYLCASSNTGGLMETQYFGPGTRLLVL.

The V and J genes are TRBV5-1 and TRBJ1-1, with D perhaps matching TRBD1 (5 bases). The CDR3 totals 14 residues. Germline assignment: CDR1 SGHRS and CDR2 YFSETQ. Trimming took 1 base from V and 1 from J, leaving 8 bases between them. This CDR3 reads CASSLQGGNTEAFF. The DNA for the CDR3 is TGCGCCAGCAGCTTGCAGGGTGGGAACACTGAAGCTTTCTTT. The whole variable domain, remainder taken from reference TRBV5-1 and TRBJ1-1, is KAGVTQTPRYLIKTRGQQVTLSCSPISGHRSVSWYQQTPGQGLQFLFEYFSETQRNKGNFPGRFSGRQFSNSRSEMNVSTLELGDSALYLCASSLQGGNTEAFFGQGTRLTVV.

The rearrangement joins TRBV13 to TRBJ2-2; D is ambiguous. Trimming removed 5 bases at V and 5 bases at J, with 15 bases between. The CDR3 spans 15 residues. Germline V lookup: CDR1 PRHDT, CDR2 FYEKMQ (reference sequence). The chain's CDR3 is CASSRALVPTGELFF. In DNA form, the CDR3 reads TGTGCCAGCAGCCGCGCGTTGGTACCTACCGGGGAGCTGTTTTTT.

The chain couples TRBV19 to TRBJ1-1, with D possibly being TRBD1 (6 bases). The CDR3 is 14 amino acids. Germline V gene data show CDR1 as LNHDA and CDR2 as SQIVND (reference sequence). Trimming shortened V by 5 bases and J by 1 base, and 11 bases separated the two germline ends. CDR3 coding DNA: TGTGCCAGTAGTTCGCAGACAGGGAACACTGAAGCTTTCTTT. It yields the protein CASSSQTGNTEAFF.

In its sample, this clone was seen once. The chain uses TRBV19 and TRBJ1-1; D uncertain. Germline V gene data show CDR1 as LNHDA and CDR2 as SQIVND (reference sequence). V was pared by 1 base and J by 2 bases, with 8 bases between. This CDR3 is built from 14 residues. CDR3 nucleotides: TGTGCCAGTAGTATAGGTCCGTCCAACACTGAAGCTTTCTTT. This sequence encodes CASSIGPSNTEAFF.

The rearrangement links TRBV6-1 to TRBJ1-2; D gene unclear. The CDR3 length is 14 residues. CDR1 is MNHNS, CDR2 SASEGT, per germline. With 7 bases removed from V and 4 bases from J, the gap between germline ends came to 16 bases. The CDR3 region has the DNA TGTGCCAGCATGGGTACGGACTCCTCCTATGGCTACACCTTC. Its protein product is CASMGTDSSYGYTF.